Detailed here is one T cell receptor (beta chain). Its target is unknown. This sample was taken from a study of T cell repertoires in cytomegalovirus infection. The CDR3 has 16 amino acids. Germline V CDR1 and CDR2: LGHNA, YNFKEQ. The germline V and J ends were trimmed by 0 bases and 0 bases, with 11 bases remaining between them. Each CDR3 protein gets one entry after TCRdb re-called the reads with MiXCR. The sample yields approximately 910,000 distinct CDR3 sequences, approximately 33% seen once. This specimen was cultured CD8+ T cells from PBMCs, taken from culture after CMV antigen stimulation. The chain recombines TRBV4-2 with TRBJ1-1; maybe TRBD1 (5 bases). The receptor's source is a human donor in good health (CMV status not recorded). Some clones in this sample may be carry-over from other donors' samples. CDR3 sequence (DNA): TGTGCCAGCAGCCAAGAAGTGGGGACGGTGAACACTGAAGCTTTCTTT. This translates into CASSQEVGTVNTEAFF.